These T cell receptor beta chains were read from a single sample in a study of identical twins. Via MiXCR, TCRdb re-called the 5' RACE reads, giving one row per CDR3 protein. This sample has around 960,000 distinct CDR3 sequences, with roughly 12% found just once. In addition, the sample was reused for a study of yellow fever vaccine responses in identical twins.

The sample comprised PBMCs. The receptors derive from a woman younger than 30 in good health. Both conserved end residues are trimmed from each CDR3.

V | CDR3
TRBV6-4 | ASSEDRGPYNEQF
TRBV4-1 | ASSQEAGVPREKLF
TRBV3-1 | ASSQDWLAGGLTQY
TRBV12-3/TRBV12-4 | ASSWAGTQY
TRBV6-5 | ASSSSGLAGGEQF
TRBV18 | ASSPNSNEQF
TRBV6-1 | ASRAPGGRNEQY
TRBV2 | ASRGGDEQY
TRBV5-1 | ASSILSGFADNEQF
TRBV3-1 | AFCPSGSGITNTGELF
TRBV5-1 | ASSLGGTIDNEQF
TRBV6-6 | ASSYSNEQY
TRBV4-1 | ASSQEGGAGNEQF
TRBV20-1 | SATSSYGQY
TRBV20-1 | SARVQGGYEQY
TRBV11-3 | ASSQSGGAAGELF
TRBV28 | ATGVNTGELF
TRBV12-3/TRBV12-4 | ASSGGYTYEQY
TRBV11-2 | ASSLGGLAGGLYEQY
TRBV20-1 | SASSADGYNEQF
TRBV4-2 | ASSPMDRDSYGYT